Listed below are T cell receptor beta chains from one sample, sequenced in a study of PD-1 blockade in classical Hodgkin lymphoma. Sequencing used immunoSEQ multiplex PCR; TCRdb keeps in-frame clones, though not all of them. The sample carries approximately 61,000 clones, roughly nine tenths recorded once. Sequences were derived from peripheral blood mononuclear cells (PBMCs), sampled at baseline. The receptors stem from a human donor with classical Hodgkin lymphoma. CDR3s include the opening cysteine and the closing phenylalanine or tryptophan. A D gene is named only where the DNA matches it firmly. Only part of the rows carry a size: once, few, many, or a class if the clone is expanded.

d_call j_call v_call clone_size cdr3_nt cdr3_aa
TRBD2 TRBJ2-1 TRBV7-9 - TGTGCCAGCAGCTTAGTAGGAGCTAGCGGCTACAATGAGCAGTTCTTC CASSLVGASGYNEQFF
- TRBJ1-1 TRBV2 - TGTGCCAGCAGTGGTGGGGACACTGAAGCTTTCTTT CASSGGDTEAFF
- TRBJ2-4 TRBV27 - TGTGCCAGCAGTCCGCTCGGGTGGCGAGCCAAAAACATTCAGTACTTC CASSPLGWRAKNIQYF
- TRBJ2-7 TRBV6-5 - TGTGCCAGCAGTCGACAGCACTCCTACGAGCAGTACTTC CASSRQHSYEQYF
- TRBJ2-7 TRBV4-1 - TGCGCCAGCAGCCAAGGAGGTCTTCGGGACGGAGCCTACGAGCAGTACTTC CASSQGGLRDGAYEQYF
TRBD1 TRBJ2-5 TRBV10-3 - TGTGCCACCCGACAGGGGGTCGAAGAGACCCAGTACTTC CATRQGVEETQYF
- TRBJ1-3 TRBV12-5 - TGTGCTAGTTCGCAGAGCTCTGGAAACACCATATATTTT CASSQSSGNTIYF
TRBD2 TRBJ2-3 TRBV6-1 - TGTGCCAGCATTAGGGCGGGGGGCCCCTCGGATACGCAGTATTTT CASIRAGGPSDTQYF
TRBD1 TRBJ1-6 TRBV5-6 - TGTGCCAGCAGACCGACGGACAGGCCGGGATCACCCCTCCACTTT CASRPTDRPGSPLHF
TRBD1 TRBJ1-4 TRBV9 once TGTGCCAGCAGCGATTCAGGGGGAAAACTGTTTTTT CASSDSGGKLFF
TRBD1 TRBJ2-5 TRBV9 - TGTGCCAGCAGCGTACTGCAGGGGGCTGAGACCCAGTACTTC CASSVLQGAETQYF
- TRBJ2-3 TRBV12-5 - TGTGCTAGTGGTTTAGAGCATACGCAGTATTTT CASGLEHTQYF
- TRBJ1-2 TRBV5-5 - TGTGCCAGCAGCTTGGTGTGGAGGGTCACTGGCTACACCTTC CASSLVWRVTGYTF
- TRBJ2-7 TRBV19 - TGTGCCAGTAGTATTTCCTGGCAGGCCTACGAGCAGTACTTC CASSISWQAYEQYF
- TRBJ2-7 TRBV29-1 - TGCAGCGTTGAAGATCCCGCAGGGAGTCCCTACGAGCAGTACTTC CSVEDPAGSPYEQYF
TRBD1 TRBJ2-7 TRBV27 once TGTGCCAGCAGTTCCCTCTTGGGACAGGGCGGGCGGGAGCAGTACTTC CASSSLLGQGGREQYF
- TRBJ2-7 TRBV4-1 few TGCGCCAGCAGCCTCCGGGACGGACACTACGAGCAGTACTTC CASSLRDGHYEQYF
TRBD1 TRBJ1-5 TRBV6-1 few TGTGCCAGCATAACCAGGGGGCAGCCCCAGCATTTT CASITRGQPQHF
- TRBJ1-2 TRBV6-6 - TGTGCCAGCAGTTACCCCCTTTTCGGCTACACCTTC CASSYPLFGYTF
TRBD1 TRBJ1-1 TRBV5-1 - TGCGCCAGCAGCCCCGAAGGACAGGGGCATACTGAAGCTTTCTTT CASSPEGQGHTEAFF
TRBD2 TRBJ2-1 TRBV7-6 few TGTGCCAGCAGCTTACTAGCGGGGGGGAAAGTCGATGAGCAGTTCTTC CASSLLAGGKVDEQFF
- TRBJ2-7 TRBV7-6 - TGTGCCAGCAGCGGAGAAGGAGCCGAGCAGTACTTC CASSGEGAEQYF
TRBD2 TRBJ2-7 TRBV27 once TGTGCCAGCAGTTTAGCGGGGGTCGGCAACGAGCAGTACTTC CASSLAGVGNEQYF
- TRBJ1-5 TRBV25-1 - TGTGCCAGCAGTTCCTCCGGGCCCTCGCCCCAGCATTTT CASSSSGPSPQHF
- TRBJ2-3 TRBV29-1 - TGCAGCGTTGGGGGAGTAGGCACAGATACGCAGTATTTT CSVGGVGTDTQYF
- TRBJ1-5 TRBV5-1 - TGCGCCAGCAGCTTGGGAACAGGGCTTAGCAATCAGCCCCAGCATTTT CASSLGTGLSNQPQHF
- TRBJ2-7 TRBV5-1 - TGCGCCAGCAGCTTGGAAATCCGGGCCTCTGGTTACGAGCAGTACTTC CASSLEIRASGYEQYF
TRBD1 TRBJ1-4 TRBV4-2 - TGTGCCAGCAGCCAGACAGGGGGCGAGGAAAAACTGTTTTTT CASSQTGGEEKLFF
- TRBJ1-2 TRBV27 - TGTGCCAGCAGTTTCAGTACGGACTCCTATGGCTACACCTTC CASSFSTDSYGYTF
TRBD2 TRBJ2-7 TRBV12-5 once TGTGCTAGTGGTCTGGGACTAGCGGGTGCCTACGAGCAGTACTTC CASGLGLAGAYEQYF
TRBD2 TRBJ2-3 TRBV6-4 - TGTGCCAGCAGTGAAGGACTAGCTGCAGATACGCAGTATTTT CASSEGLAADTQYF
- TRBJ2-1 TRBV5-8 - TGTGCCAGCAGCTCCAGGGGCTATTACAATGAGCAGTTCTTC CASSSRGYYNEQFF
TRBD1 TRBJ2-5 TRBV6-5 - TGTGCCAGCAGTTACTCGACAGGGTTCCAAGAGACCCAGTACTTC CASSYSTGFQETQYF
TRBD1 TRBJ1-1 TRBV9 - TGTGCCAGCAGCTCCGGGACAGGGTTTGAAGCTTTCTTT CASSSGTGFEAFF
TRBD1 TRBJ1-2 TRBV14 - TGTGCCAGCAGCCAAGAATGGTTAAAAGACAGGGGGCAGAGAAGCTACACCTTC CASSQEWLKDRGQRSYTF
- TRBJ2-1 TRBV29-1 - TGCAGCGGAATACCTGTAGACTACAATGAGCAGTTCTTC CSGIPVDYNEQFF
- TRBJ1-2 TRBV10-2 - TGCGCCAGCAGTGACTCAGCAGTGTACTATGGCTACACCTTC CASSDSAVYYGYTF
- TRBJ1-3 TRBV10-1 - TGCGCCAGCAGTGTAGGGGGAAGACGGTGGAGCTTGGGGATCGGAAACACCATATATTTT CASSVGGRRWSLGIGNTIYF
- TRBJ1-1 TRBV30 - TGTGCCTGGAGTGGCACTGAAGCTTTCTTT CAWSGTEAFF
- TRBJ1-2 TRBV4-1 - TGCGCCAGCAGCCAAGATCATTGGGAAAATGGCTACACCTTC CASSQDHWENGYTF
TRBD2 TRBJ2-7 TRBV11-2 - TGTGCCAGCAGCTCCGGGCTATCGGCGGGGGGGAACGAGCAGTACTTC CASSSGLSAGGNEQYF
- TRBJ1-2 TRBV6-5 - TGTGCCAGCACCCTGACAGCTACTAACTATGGCTACACCTTC CASTLTATNYGYTF
- TRBJ2-3 TRBV9 - TGTGCCAGCAGCGCCCGGACAACAAACACAGATACGCAGTATTTT CASSARTTNTDTQYF
TRBD1 TRBJ1-1 TRBV19 - TGTGCCAGTAGTCCGAGGACAGGTGGTAGCTCTGGCACTGAAGCTTTCTTT CASSPRTGGSSGTEAFF
- TRBJ2-1 TRBV19 - TGTGCCACGGGACTTTTTGGGTGGGATGAGCAGTTCTTC CATGLFGWDEQFF
TRBD2 TRBJ2-7 TRBV6-1 - TGTGCCGGACGGACTAGCGGCTCCTACGAGCAGTACTTC CAGRTSGSYEQYF
- TRBJ1-1 TRBV7-8 - TGTGCCAGCAGCTTGACAGGTGAAGCTTTCTTT CASSLTGEAFF
- TRBJ2-4 TRBV6-6 - TGTGCCAGCAGTTACTCGATAATAACAGGGAAAAACATTCAGTACTTC CASSYSIITGKNIQYF
TRBD1 TRBJ1-1 TRBV5-4 - TGTGCCAGCAGCCTCTACTGGACAGGGCTCACTGAAGCTTTCTTT CASSLYWTGLTEAFF
- TRBJ1-5 TRBV6-1 - TGTGCCAGCAACCCAACAGGGTCCAATCAGCCCCAGCATTTT CASNPTGSNQPQHF
TRBD1 TRBJ2-2 TRBV5-3 - TGTGCCAGAAGCTGCCAGGCGGGACAGGCTAACACCGGGGAGCTGTTTTTT CARSCQAGQANTGELFF
- TRBJ2-3 TRBV11-2 - TGTGCCAGCAGCTCATCCTATCTCGATACGCAGTATTTT CASSSSYLDTQYF
- TRBJ1-1 TRBV9 once TGTGCCAGCAGCGTGGGGGGCTCCACTGAAGCTTTCTTT CASSVGGSTEAFF